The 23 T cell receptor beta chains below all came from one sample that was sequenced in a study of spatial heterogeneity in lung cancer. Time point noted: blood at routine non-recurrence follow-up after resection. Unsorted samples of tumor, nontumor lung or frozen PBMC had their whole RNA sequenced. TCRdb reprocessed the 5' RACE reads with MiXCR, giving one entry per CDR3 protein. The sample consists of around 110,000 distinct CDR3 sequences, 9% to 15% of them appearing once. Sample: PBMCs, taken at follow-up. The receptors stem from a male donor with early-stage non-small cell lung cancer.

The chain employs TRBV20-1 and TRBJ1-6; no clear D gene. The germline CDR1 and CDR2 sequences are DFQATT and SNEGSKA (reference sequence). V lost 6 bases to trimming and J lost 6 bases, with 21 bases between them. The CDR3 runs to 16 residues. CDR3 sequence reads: CSARALTNPFNSPLHF. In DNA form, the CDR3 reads TGCAGTGCCCGAGCCCTAACCAACCCCTTTAATTCACCCCTCCACTTT.

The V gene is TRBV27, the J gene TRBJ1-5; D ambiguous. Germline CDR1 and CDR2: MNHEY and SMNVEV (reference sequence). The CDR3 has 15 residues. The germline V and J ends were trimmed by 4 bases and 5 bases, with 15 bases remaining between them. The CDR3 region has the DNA TGTGCCAGCAGTTATCGGGCCCCGGCCCATCAGCCCCAGCATTTT. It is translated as CASSYRAPAHQPQHF.

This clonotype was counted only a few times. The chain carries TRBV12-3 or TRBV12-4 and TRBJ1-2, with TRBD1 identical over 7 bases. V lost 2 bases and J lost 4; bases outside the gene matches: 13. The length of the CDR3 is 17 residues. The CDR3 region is CASSLNPSQGGGYGYTF. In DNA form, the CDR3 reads TGTGCCAGCAGTTTAAACCCCTCCCAGGGGGGAGGCTATGGCTACACCTTC.

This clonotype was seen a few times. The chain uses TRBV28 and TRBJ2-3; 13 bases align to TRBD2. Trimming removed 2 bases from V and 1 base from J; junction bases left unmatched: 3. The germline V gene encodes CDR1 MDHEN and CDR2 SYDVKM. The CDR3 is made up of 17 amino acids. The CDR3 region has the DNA TGTGCCAGCAGTTTAGGCGGGACTAGCGGGGGCACAGATACGCAGTATTTT. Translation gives CASSLGGTSGGTDTQYF.

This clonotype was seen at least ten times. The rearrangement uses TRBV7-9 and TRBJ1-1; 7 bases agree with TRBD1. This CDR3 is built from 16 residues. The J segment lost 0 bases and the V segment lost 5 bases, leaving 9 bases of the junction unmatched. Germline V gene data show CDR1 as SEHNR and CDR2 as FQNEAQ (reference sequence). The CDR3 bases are TGTGCCAGCAGCCGCCGCCTAGGACAGGTGAACACTGAAGCTTTCTTT. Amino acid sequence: CASSRRLGQVNTEAFF.

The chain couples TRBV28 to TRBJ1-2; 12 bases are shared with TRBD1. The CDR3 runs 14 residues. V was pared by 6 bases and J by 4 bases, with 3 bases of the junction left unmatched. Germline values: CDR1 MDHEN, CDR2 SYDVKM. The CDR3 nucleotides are TGTGCCAGCAGACCGGGACAGGGGGCCTATGGCTACACCTTC. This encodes CASRPGQGAYGYTF.

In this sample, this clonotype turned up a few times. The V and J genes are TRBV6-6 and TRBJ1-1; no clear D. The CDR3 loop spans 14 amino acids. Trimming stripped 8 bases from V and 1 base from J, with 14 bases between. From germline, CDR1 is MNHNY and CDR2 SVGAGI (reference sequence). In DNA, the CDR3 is TGTGCCAGCTCGGGCGCTGGACCGAACACTGAAGCTTTCTTT. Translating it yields CASSGAGPNTEAFF.

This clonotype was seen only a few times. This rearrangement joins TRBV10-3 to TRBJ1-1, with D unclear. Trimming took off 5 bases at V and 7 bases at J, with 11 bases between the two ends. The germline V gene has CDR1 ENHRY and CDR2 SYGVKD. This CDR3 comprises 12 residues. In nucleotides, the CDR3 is TGTGCCATCAGTAACCCCGGGTTTGAAGCTTTCTTT. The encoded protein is CAISNPGFEAFF.

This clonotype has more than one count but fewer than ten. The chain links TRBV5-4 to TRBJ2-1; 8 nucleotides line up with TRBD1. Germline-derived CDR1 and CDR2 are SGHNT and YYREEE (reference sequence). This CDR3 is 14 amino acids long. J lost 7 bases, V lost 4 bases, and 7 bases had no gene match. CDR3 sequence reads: CASSQWTGKNEQFF. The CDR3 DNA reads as TGTGCCAGCAGCCAGTGGACAGGGAAAAATGAGCAGTTCTTC.

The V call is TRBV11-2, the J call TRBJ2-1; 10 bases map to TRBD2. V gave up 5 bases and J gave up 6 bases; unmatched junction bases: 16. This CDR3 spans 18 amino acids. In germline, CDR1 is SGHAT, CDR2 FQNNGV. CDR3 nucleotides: TGTGCCAGCAGCACAAGGTCAAAGCGGGGGGGCCCTCCCAATGAGCAGTTCTTC. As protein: CASSTRSKRGGPPNEQFF.

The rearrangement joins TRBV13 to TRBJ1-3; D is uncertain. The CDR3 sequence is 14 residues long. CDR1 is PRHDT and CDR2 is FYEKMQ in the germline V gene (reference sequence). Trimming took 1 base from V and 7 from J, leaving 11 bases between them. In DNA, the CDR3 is TGTGCCAGCAGCTTAGCTATGATCGCCAACACCATATATTTT. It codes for CASSLAMIANTIYF.

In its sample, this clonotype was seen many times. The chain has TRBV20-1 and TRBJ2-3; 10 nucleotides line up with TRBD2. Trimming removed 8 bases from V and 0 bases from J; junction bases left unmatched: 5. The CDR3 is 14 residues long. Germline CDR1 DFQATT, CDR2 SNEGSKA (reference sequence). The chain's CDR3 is CSPMGLASTDTQYF. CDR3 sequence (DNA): TGCAGTCCAATGGGACTAGCGAGCACAGATACGCAGTATTTT.

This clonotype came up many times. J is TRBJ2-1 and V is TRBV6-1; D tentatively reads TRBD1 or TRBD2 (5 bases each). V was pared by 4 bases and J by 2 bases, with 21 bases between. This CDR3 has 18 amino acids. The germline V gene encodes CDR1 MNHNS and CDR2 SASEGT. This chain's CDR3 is CASSAHRSGTEAYNEQFF. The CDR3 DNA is TGTGCCAGCAGTGCTCACCGTTCCGGGACCGAAGCCTACAATGAGCAGTTCTTC.

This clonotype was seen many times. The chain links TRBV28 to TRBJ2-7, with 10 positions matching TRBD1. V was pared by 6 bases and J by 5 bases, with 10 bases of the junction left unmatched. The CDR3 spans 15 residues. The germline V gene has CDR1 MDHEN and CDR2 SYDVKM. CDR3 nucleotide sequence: TGTGCCAGCAGCCGTCCGGGACAGGGGTTGGACGAGCAGTACTTC. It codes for CASSRPGQGLDEQYF. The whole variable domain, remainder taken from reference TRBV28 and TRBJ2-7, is DVKVTQSSRYLVKRTGEKVFLECVQDMDHENMFWYRQDPGLGLRLIYFSYDVKMKEKGDIPEGYSVSREKKERFSLILESASTNQTSMYLCASSRPGQGLDEQYFGPGTRLTVT.

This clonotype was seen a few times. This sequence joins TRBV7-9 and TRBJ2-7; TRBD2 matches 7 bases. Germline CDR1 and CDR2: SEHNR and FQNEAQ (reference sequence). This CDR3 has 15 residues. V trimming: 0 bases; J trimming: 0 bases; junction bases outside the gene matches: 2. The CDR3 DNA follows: TGTGCCAGCAGCTTAGCGGGAGGGAGCTCCTACGAGCAGTACTTC. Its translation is CASSLAGGSSYEQYF.

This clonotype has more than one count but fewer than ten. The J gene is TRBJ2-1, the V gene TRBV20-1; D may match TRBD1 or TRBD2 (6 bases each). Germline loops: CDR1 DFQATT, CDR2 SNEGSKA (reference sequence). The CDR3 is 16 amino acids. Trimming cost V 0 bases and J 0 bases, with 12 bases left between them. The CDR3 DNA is TGCAGTGCTAGAGACCCCGGGGGCCGCTCCTACAATGAGCAGTTCTTC. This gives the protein CSARDPGGRSYNEQFF.

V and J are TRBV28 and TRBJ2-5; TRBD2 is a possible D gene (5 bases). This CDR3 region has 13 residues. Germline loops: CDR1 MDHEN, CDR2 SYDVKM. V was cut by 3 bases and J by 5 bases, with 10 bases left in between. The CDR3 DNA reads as TGTGCCAGCAGTTTGGCGGGTTACGAGACCCAGTACTTC. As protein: CASSLAGYETQYF.

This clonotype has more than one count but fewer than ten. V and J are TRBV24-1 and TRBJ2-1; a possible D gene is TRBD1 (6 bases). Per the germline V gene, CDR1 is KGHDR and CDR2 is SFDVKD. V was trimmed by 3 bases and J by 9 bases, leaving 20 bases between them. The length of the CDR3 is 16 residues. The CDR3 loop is CATSDRAGQGSGEQFF. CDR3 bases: TGTGCCACCAGTGATCGGGCGGGTCAGGGGAGCGGTGAGCAGTTCTTC.

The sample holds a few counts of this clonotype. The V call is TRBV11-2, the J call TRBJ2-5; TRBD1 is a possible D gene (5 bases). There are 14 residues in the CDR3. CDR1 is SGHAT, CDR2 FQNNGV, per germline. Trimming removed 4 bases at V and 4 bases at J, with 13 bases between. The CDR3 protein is CASSSQGIGETQYF. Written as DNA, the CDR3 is TGTGCCAGCAGCTCCCAGGGAATCGGAGAGACCCAGTACTTC.

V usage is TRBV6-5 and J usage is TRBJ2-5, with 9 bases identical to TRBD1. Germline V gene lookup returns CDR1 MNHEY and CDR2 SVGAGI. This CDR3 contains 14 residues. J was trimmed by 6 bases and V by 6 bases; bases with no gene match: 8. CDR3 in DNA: TGTGCCAGCAGCCCGGGACAGGGTACGAAGACCCAGTACTTC. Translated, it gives CASSPGQGTKTQYF.

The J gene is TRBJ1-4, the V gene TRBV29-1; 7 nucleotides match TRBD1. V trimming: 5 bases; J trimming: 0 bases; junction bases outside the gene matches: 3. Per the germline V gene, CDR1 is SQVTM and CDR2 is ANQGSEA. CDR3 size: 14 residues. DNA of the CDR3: TGCAGCGTTTGTGACAGGGCAACTAATGAAAAACTGTTTTTT. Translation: CSVCDRATNEKLFF.

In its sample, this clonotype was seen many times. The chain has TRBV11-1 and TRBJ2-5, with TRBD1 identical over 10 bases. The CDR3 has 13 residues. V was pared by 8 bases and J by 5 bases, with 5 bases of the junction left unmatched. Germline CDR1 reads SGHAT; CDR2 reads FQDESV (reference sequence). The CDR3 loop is CASGGQGMETQYF. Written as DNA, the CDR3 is TGTGCCAGCGGGGGACAGGGGATGGAGACCCAGTACTTC.

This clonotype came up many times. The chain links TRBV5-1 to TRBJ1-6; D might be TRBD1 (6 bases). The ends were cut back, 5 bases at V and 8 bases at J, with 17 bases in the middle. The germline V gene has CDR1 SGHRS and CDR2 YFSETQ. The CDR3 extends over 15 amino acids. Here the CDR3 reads CASSQGTLNDSPLHF. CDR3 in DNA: TGCGCCAGCAGTCAGGGGACCCTTAACGATTCACCCCTCCACTTT.